These T cell receptor beta chains were read from a single sample in a study of post-analysis software for immune sequencing data. From the PCR reads, TCRdb called clonotypes with MiXCR, one entry per CDR3 protein. The table lists 650,000 to 850,000 distinct CDR3 sequences, about 43% of them singletons. Input material: blood. Receptors were obtained from a girl under 18 with multiple sclerosis. CDR3s include the opening cysteine and the closing phenylalanine or tryptophan. The order of the fields is clone size, V gene, D gene, J gene, CDR3 DNA, CDR3 protein. The D gene is left open where the match is weak. Only some rows state a clone size, as once, few, many or a class for expanded clones.

clone_size: NA
v_call: TRBV24-1
d_call: TRBD2
j_call: TRBJ2-1
cdr3_nt: TGTGCCACCAGTGATTTGGGGGGAGGGTCCTACAATGAGCAGTTCTTC
cdr3_aa: CATSDLGGGSYNEQFF

clone_size: NA
v_call: TRBV28
d_call: NA
j_call: TRBJ1-1
cdr3_nt: TGTGCCAGCAGTTCCGCATTGGGGGGGTCCGTGGCTTTCTTT
cdr3_aa: CASSSALGGSVAFF

clone_size: NA
v_call: TRBV5-6
d_call: NA
j_call: TRBJ2-2
cdr3_nt: NA
cdr3_aa: CASSSFGAGELFF

clone_size: NA
v_call: TRBV7-7
d_call: NA
j_call: TRBJ1-5
cdr3_nt: TGTGCTAGCAGCCCGAGTCAGGGGCAGCCCCAGCATTTT
cdr3_aa: CASSPSQGQPQHF

clone_size: few
v_call: TRBV12-3/TRBV12-4
d_call: NA
j_call: TRBJ1-1
cdr3_nt: TGTGCCAGCAGTTTTGACAGCATGAACACTGAAGCTTTCTTT
cdr3_aa: CASSFDSMNTEAFF

clone_size: few
v_call: TRBV6-2/TRBV6-3
d_call: TRBD2
j_call: TRBJ2-1
cdr3_nt: TGTGCCAGCAGCCGAGGGACTAGCGGGAGGGCCCGTGAGCAGTTCTTC
cdr3_aa: CASSRGTSGRAREQFF

clone_size: NA
v_call: TRBV20-1
d_call: NA
j_call: TRBJ2-4
cdr3_nt: TGCAGTACCACAAGTTTATTCGGGACCCTAGCCAAAAACATTCTGTACTTC
cdr3_aa: CSTTSLFGTLAKNILYF

clone_size: NA
v_call: TRBV7-9
d_call: NA
j_call: TRBJ2-1
cdr3_nt: TGTGCCAGCAGCTTAACCCAGACCAACAATGAGCAGTTCTTC
cdr3_aa: CASSLTQTNNEQFF

clone_size: NA
v_call: TRBV27
d_call: TRBD2
j_call: TRBJ2-1
cdr3_nt: TGTGCCAGCAGTTTCCCGGGACTAGCGGGAGGCCTGGGAGGAAATGAGCAGTTCTTC
cdr3_aa: CASSFPGLAGGLGGNEQFF

clone_size: NA
v_call: TRBV6-2/TRBV6-3
d_call: NA
j_call: TRBJ2-1
cdr3_nt: TGTGCCAGCAGTTACTCCGGGACGTGGGACAATGAGCAGTTCTTC
cdr3_aa: CASSYSGTWDNEQFF

clone_size: NA
v_call: TRBV10-3
d_call: NA
j_call: TRBJ2-3
cdr3_nt: TGTGCCATCAGTGGGGACATAAGCACAGATACGCAGTATTTT
cdr3_aa: CAISGDISTDTQYF

clone_size: once
v_call: TRBV28
d_call: TRBD2
j_call: TRBJ2-7
cdr3_nt: TGTGCCAGCAGTCCTGGACTAGCGGGGAAGTACGAGCAGTACTTC
cdr3_aa: CASSPGLAGKYEQYF

clone_size: NA
v_call: TRBV12-3/TRBV12-4
d_call: NA
j_call: TRBJ1-6
cdr3_nt: TGTGCCAGCAGCGCGGCCGGTTGGATCAATTCACCCCTCCACTTT
cdr3_aa: CASSAAGWINSPLHF

clone_size: NA
v_call: TRBV28
d_call: TRBD1
j_call: TRBJ2-7
cdr3_nt: TGTGCCAGCAGTTCCCCACTCCAACAGGGGTCCTCCTACGAGCAGTACTTC
cdr3_aa: CASSSPLQQGSSYEQYF

clone_size: few
v_call: TRBV7-2
d_call: NA
j_call: TRBJ1-2
cdr3_nt: TGTGCCAGCAGCTTAGACAGGTTGGGGGGCTACACCTTC
cdr3_aa: CASSLDRLGGYTF

clone_size: NA
v_call: TRBV5-1
d_call: NA
j_call: TRBJ1-4
cdr3_nt: TGCGCCAGCAGCGAATCACGCCGGGGCGCCGGACAGCTAGAAAAACTGTTTTTT
cdr3_aa: CASSESRRGAGQLEKLFF

clone_size: few
v_call: TRBV28
d_call: TRBD2
j_call: TRBJ2-1
cdr3_nt: TGTGCCAGCACCTCGGTAGCGGGAGGTTATGAGCAGTTCTTC
cdr3_aa: CASTSVAGGYEQFF

clone_size: few
v_call: TRBV20-1
d_call: NA
j_call: TRBJ2-7
cdr3_nt: TGCAGTGCTAGAGATTTGGAAATCGGGACGGGCATCTACGAGCAGTACTTC
cdr3_aa: CSARDLEIGTGIYEQYF

clone_size: NA
v_call: TRBV2
d_call: NA
j_call: TRBJ2-4
cdr3_nt: TGTGCCAGCGGAGGTGCGGTAGCCAAAAACATTCAGTACTTC
cdr3_aa: CASGGAVAKNIQYF

clone_size: NA
v_call: TRBV20-1
d_call: TRBD2
j_call: TRBJ2-3
cdr3_nt: TGCAGTGCTCAGACTAGCGGGTACCACTGGAGCACAGATACGCAGTATTTT
cdr3_aa: CSAQTSGYHWSTDTQYF

clone_size: NA
v_call: TRBV12-3/TRBV12-4
d_call: TRBD1
j_call: TRBJ1-4
cdr3_nt: TGTGCCAGCAGCGCCCTGGGACAGGGAAATGAAAAACTGTTTTTT
cdr3_aa: CASSALGQGNEKLFF

clone_size: few
v_call: TRBV4-3
d_call: TRBD2
j_call: TRBJ2-7
cdr3_nt: TGCGCCAGCAGCCCTGGGACTAGCGGGAGCGGCGAGCAGTACTTC
cdr3_aa: CASSPGTSGSGEQYF

clone_size: NA
v_call: TRBV20-1
d_call: TRBD2
j_call: TRBJ2-7
cdr3_nt: TGCAGTGCTAGACCCCTAGCGGTCTACGAGCAGTACTTC
cdr3_aa: CSARPLAVYEQYF

clone_size: NA
v_call: TRBV20-1
d_call: NA
j_call: TRBJ2-3
cdr3_nt: TGCAGTGCTATAGATACTAGTTCCACAGATACGCAGTATTTT
cdr3_aa: CSAIDTSSTDTQYF

clone_size: NA
v_call: TRBV7-9
d_call: NA
j_call: TRBJ2-5
cdr3_nt: TGTGCCAGCAGGGGGTACGGTGAGACCCAGTACTTC
cdr3_aa: CASRGYGETQYF

clone_size: NA
v_call: TRBV5-1
d_call: TRBD2
j_call: TRBJ2-1
cdr3_nt: TGCGCCAGCAGTAAGACTAGCGGCGATGAGCAGTTCTTC
cdr3_aa: CASSKTSGDEQFF

clone_size: NA
v_call: TRBV6-5
d_call: NA
j_call: TRBJ1-1
cdr3_nt: TGTGTCAGCAGTTACTCGGGACACTTGAACACTGAAGCTTTCTTT
cdr3_aa: CVSSYSGHLNTEAFF

clone_size: NA
v_call: TRBV12-3/TRBV12-4
d_call: NA
j_call: TRBJ2-7
cdr3_nt: TGTGCCAGCAGTAAATCAGGGACATCCTCCTACGAGCAGTACTTC
cdr3_aa: CASSKSGTSSYEQYF

clone_size: NA
v_call: TRBV27
d_call: NA
j_call: TRBJ2-5
cdr3_nt: TGTGCCAGCAGTTCCCGGGACGACGAAGAGACCCAGTACTTC
cdr3_aa: CASSSRDDEETQYF

clone_size: NA
v_call: TRBV27
d_call: NA
j_call: TRBJ2-7
cdr3_nt: TGTGCCAGCAGCGACTCCTCCCCCTACGAGCAGTACTTC
cdr3_aa: CASSDSSPYEQYF